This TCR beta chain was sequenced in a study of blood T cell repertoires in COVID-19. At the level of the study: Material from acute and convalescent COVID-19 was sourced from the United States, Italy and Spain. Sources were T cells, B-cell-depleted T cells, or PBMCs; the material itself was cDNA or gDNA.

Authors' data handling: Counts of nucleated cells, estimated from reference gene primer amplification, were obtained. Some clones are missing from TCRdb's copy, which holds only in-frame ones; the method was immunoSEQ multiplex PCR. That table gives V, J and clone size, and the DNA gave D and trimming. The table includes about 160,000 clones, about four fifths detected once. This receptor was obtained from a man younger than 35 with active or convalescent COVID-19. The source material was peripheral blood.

The CDR3: CASSPLTSSGGAQWATDTQYF. The CDR3 DNA reads TGTGCCAGCTCACCACTTACTTCTAGCGGGGGGGCCCAGTGGGCCACAGATACGCAGTATTTT. V usage is TRBV18 and J usage is TRBJ2-3; 12 bases are shared with TRBD2. The CDR3 is 21 amino acids. Germline V CDR1 and CDR2: KGHSH, LQKENI. V shed 1 base and J 2 bases; nucleotides not matched to a gene: 16.